What follows is one T cell receptor (beta chain) and its context. The antigen is undetermined. This specimen belongs to a study of graft-versus-host responses after intestinal transplantation. On the study more broadly: Anti-thymocyte globulin induction, then tacrolimus and steroids for 3 to 4 years, went to all recipients. Findings of the study overall: Maximum circulating GvH clone levels tracked with early post-transplant HvG decreases.

Only in-frame clones appear in the TCRdb table, and some are missing; sequencing was by immunoSEQ multiplex PCR. This sample has about 10,000 clones; around nine tenths occur once, and the top ten carry 2% to 2.5%. The V end lost 0 bases, the J end lost 5 bases, and 9 bases lay between the germline ends. The CDR3 extends over 14 amino acids. Germline CDR1 SGHAT, CDR2 FQNNGV. The receptor's source is a human patient who received an intestinal transplant, so some T cells may come from the graft donor. Sequencing used PBMCs, obtained approximately 42 days after intestinal transplant. This chain uses TRBV11-2 with TRBJ2-3; D not resolved. The CDR3 loop reads CASSLEWQKDTQYF. The CDR3 DNA sequence: TGTGCCAGCAGCTTAGAATGGCAGAAAGATACGCAGTATTTT.